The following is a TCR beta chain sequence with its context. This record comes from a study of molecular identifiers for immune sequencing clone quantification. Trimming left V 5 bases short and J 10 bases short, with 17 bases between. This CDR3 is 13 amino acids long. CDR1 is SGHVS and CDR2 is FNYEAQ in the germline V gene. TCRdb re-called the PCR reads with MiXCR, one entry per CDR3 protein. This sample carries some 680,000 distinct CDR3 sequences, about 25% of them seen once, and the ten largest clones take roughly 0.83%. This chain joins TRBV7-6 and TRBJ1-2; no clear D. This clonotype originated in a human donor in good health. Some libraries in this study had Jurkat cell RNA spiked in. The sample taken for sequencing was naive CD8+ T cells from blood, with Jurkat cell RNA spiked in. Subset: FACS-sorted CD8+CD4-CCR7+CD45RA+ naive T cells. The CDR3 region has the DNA TGTGCCAGCAGCCCAGTGGGCATCGGGTACTACACCTTC. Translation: CASSPVGIGYYTF.